The 20 T cell receptor beta chains reported below all come from one sample, sequenced in a study of T-cell memory formation after mild COVID-19. TCRdb re-called the 5' RACE reads through MiXCR, storing one row per CDR3 protein. This table has about 150,000 distinct CDR3 sequences, 25% to 40% appearing once. Sequencing was done on a sample of PBMCs or a T cell subset sorted from them (not recorded which). Every receptor here comes from an adult woman who had mild COVID-19 (a few samples of this study predate the infection). Cell type and time point are not known.

This chain links TRBV30 with TRBJ1-1; tentatively, D is TRBD1 (6 bases). There are 11 residues in the CDR3. The ends were cut back, 7 bases at V and 5 bases at J, with 11 bases in the middle. CDR1 is GTSNPN and CDR2 is SVGIG in the germline V gene (reference sequence). DNA of the CDR3: TGTGCCTCCAGGGGTTGGACTGAAGCTTTCTTT. Its translation: CASRGWTEAFF. Drawing the rest from reference TRBV30 and TRBJ1-1, the complete variable domain is SQTIHQWPATLVQPVGSPLSLECTVEGTSNPNLYWYRQAAGRGLQLLFYSVGIGQISSEVPQNLSASRPQDRQFILSSKKLLLSDSGFYLCASRGWTEAFFGQGTRLTVV.

This rearrangement joins TRBV5-1 to TRBJ1-2; TRBD1 matches 8 bases. Germline V gives CDR1 SGHRS, CDR2 YFSETQ. The CDR3 has 16 amino acids. Trimming took 1 base from V and 0 from J; bases not matched to a gene: 5. In DNA form, the CDR3 reads TGCGCCAGCAGCTTGAGGGGACAGGAAACTAACTATGGCTACACCTTC. This encodes CASSLRGQETNYGYTF.

This clonotype was seen only a few times. The rearrangement uses TRBV5-1 and TRBJ1-1, with no clear D. Per the germline V gene, CDR1 is SGHRS and CDR2 is YFSETQ. V was trimmed by 3 bases and J by 3 bases, leaving 9 bases between them. CDR3 length: 13 residues. CDR3 loop: CASSSDGYTEAFF. The CDR3 DNA follows: TGCGCCAGCAGCTCGGACGGATACACTGAAGCTTTCTTT.

This clonotype has more than one count but fewer than ten. The J gene is TRBJ2-7, the V gene TRBV27; tentative D call: TRBD1 (6 bases). The CDR3 loop spans 13 amino acids. The germline V gene has CDR1 MNHEY and CDR2 SMNVEV (reference sequence). The V end lost 4 bases, the J end lost 5 bases, and 12 bases lay between the germline ends. CDR3 sequence reads: CASSYRAAHEQYF. CDR3 DNA sequence: TGTGCCAGCAGTTACAGGGCCGCCCACGAGCAGTACTTC.

The chain employs TRBV6-2 or TRBV6-3 and TRBJ2-3, with a possible D match to TRBD2 (5 bases). The germline V gene encodes CDR1 MNHEY and CDR2 SVGEGT. Trimming removed 0 bases at V and 1 base at J, with 8 bases between. The CDR3 spans 15 residues. The CDR3 loop reads CASSYSPGGTDTQYF. CDR3 DNA: TGTGCCAGCAGTTACTCGCCCGGGGGCACAGATACGCAGTATTTT.

This clonotype was seen at least ten times. The CDR3 DNA sequence: TGTGCCAGCAGCTCCGGGGTTCAAGAGACCCAGTACTTC. Protein product: CASSSGVQETQYF. This chain connects TRBV11-2 to TRBJ2-5; D possibly corresponds to TRBD2 (5 bases). V was cut by 4 bases and J by 2 bases, with 8 bases left in between. CDR3 length equals 13 residues. CDR1 SGHAT and CDR2 FQNNGV come from the germline V gene.

This clonotype was seen only a few times. The rearrangement joins TRBV12-3 or TRBV12-4 to TRBJ1-2; no clear D. There are 13 residues in the CDR3. Trimming shortened V by 5 bases and J by 8 bases, and 15 bases separated the two germline ends. CDR3 bases: TGTGCCAGCAGTGTAGGTGTAGGTGCCGGCTACACCTTC. As protein: CASSVGVGAGYTF.

This chain connects TRBV19 to TRBJ2-2; D may be TRBD1 (5 bases). The V end lost 4 bases, the J end lost 4 bases, and 10 bases lay between the germline ends. CDR1 is LNHDA, CDR2 SQIVND, per germline (reference sequence). This CDR3 contains 14 residues. The CDR3 DNA reads TGTGCCAGTAGTACAGGGTCGAGCACCGGGGAGCTGTTTTTT. It is translated as CASSTGSSTGELFF.

This chain uses TRBV7-9 with TRBJ2-2; a weak D match, TRBD1 (5 bases). Trimming removed 5 bases from V and 8 bases from J, with 9 bases in between. CDR3 length equals 12 residues. Germline loops: CDR1 SEHNR, CDR2 FQNEAQ (reference sequence). Written as DNA, the CDR3 is TGTGCCAGCAGCGCCAGGGATGGGGAGCTGTTTTTT. Its protein product is CASSARDGELFF.

The chain joins TRBV4-2 to TRBJ2-2; 8 bases align to TRBD2. J lost 5 bases, V lost 3 bases, and 8 bases had no gene match. The CDR3 contains 16 residues. CDR1 LGHNA and CDR2 YNFKEQ come from the germline V gene. CDR3 DNA: TGTGCCAGCAGCCATACCGGGACTAGTCAAACCGGGGAGCTGTTTTTT. It encodes CASSHTGTSQTGELFF.

The chain employs TRBV5-6 and TRBJ1-4, with 8 bases that match TRBD1. With V trimmed by 3 bases and J by 11 bases, 9 bases remained unmatched. Germline loops: CDR1 SGHDT, CDR2 YYEEEE. The CDR3 extends over 14 amino acids. CDR3 sequence (DNA): TGTGCCAGCAGCTCACACGGACAGGGCCAGAAACTGTTTTTT. Protein: CASSSHGQGQKLFF. The whole variable domain, remainder taken from reference TRBV5-6 and TRBJ1-4, is DAGVTQSPTHLIKTRGQQVTLRCSPKSGHDTVSWYQQALGQGPQFIFQYYEEEERQRGNFPDRFSGHQFPNYSSELNVNALLLGDSALYLCASSSHGQGQKLFFGSGTQLSVL.

The chain links TRBV20-1 to TRBJ1-4; D call uncertain. Trimming removed 5 bases from V and 2 bases from J, with 9 bases in between. The CDR3 is 13 residues long. Germline CDR1 and CDR2: DFQATT and SNEGSKA (reference sequence). The CDR3 nucleotides are TGCAGTGCTGTACACAGCACTAATGAAAAACTGTTTTTT. Its translation is CSAVHSTNEKLFF.

This clonotype occurred a few times. This sequence joins TRBV7-2 and TRBJ2-3; 13 bases are a match to TRBD2. Per germline, CDR1 SGHTA and CDR2 FQGNSA. J was trimmed by 6 bases and V by 9 bases; bases with no gene match: 9. The CDR3 is 15 residues long. The chain's CDR3 is CASTSGRASQDTQYF. The CDR3, as DNA: TGTGCCAGTACTAGCGGGAGGGCCTCACAGGATACGCAGTATTTT.

This clonotype was detected a few times. The CDR3 reads CASSQEEEGGYGYTF. The CDR3 DNA is TGCGCCAGCAGCCAAGAGGAGGAGGGAGGCTATGGCTACACCTTC. This sequence joins TRBV4-3 and TRBJ1-2; D is unresolved. CDR1 is LGHNA, CDR2 YSLEER, per germline. V lost 0 bases, J lost 4 bases, and 12 bases lay in between. This CDR3 region has 15 residues.

The chain uses TRBV19 and TRBJ1-1; 7 nucleotides match TRBD1. Trimming at V came to 5 bases and at J to 8 bases, leaving 11 bases not matched to a gene. CDR3 length: 14 residues. The germline V gene encodes CDR1 LNHDA and CDR2 SQIVND (reference sequence). Here the CDR3 DNA reads TGTGCCAGTAGTTATCTTGCCGGCAGGGGGGAAGCTTTCTTT. It is translated as CASSYLAGRGEAFF.

This clonotype was observed a few times. The chain couples TRBV6-1 to TRBJ2-5; unclear D gene. Germline loops: CDR1 MNHNS, CDR2 SASEGT. The ends were cut back, 2 bases at V and 6 bases at J, with 10 bases in the middle. The CDR3 loop spans 13 amino acids. CDR3 nucleotide sequence: TGTGCCAGCAGTGAACTGTTGGAGAAGACCCAGTACTTC. Translated: CASSELLEKTQYF.

The chain couples TRBV5-6 to TRBJ2-3, with 8 bases aligning to TRBD2. The CDR3 is 18 residues long. Germline V gene sequence: CDR1 SGHDT, CDR2 YYEEEE. Trimming took 1 base from V and 0 from J; bases not matched to a gene: 10. The CDR3 DNA reads TGTGCCAGCAGCTTGTACGCGGGAGGCCCGCCTAGCACAGATACGCAGTATTTT. Translating it yields CASSLYAGGPPSTDTQYF.

This clonotype has only a few counts. The V and J genes are TRBV20-1 and TRBJ2-1; 11 bases are a match to TRBD2. Germline CDR1 DFQATT, CDR2 SNEGSKA (reference sequence). The CDR3 extends over 16 amino acids. V lost 3 bases to trimming and J lost 8 bases; unmatched junction nucleotides: 12. This CDR3 reads CSASPILAGGFDEQFF. In DNA, the CDR3 is TGCAGTGCTAGTCCAATTTTAGCGGGGGGGTTTGATGAGCAGTTCTTC.

The chain employs TRBV6-2 or TRBV6-3 and TRBJ1-5, with 8 nucleotides matching TRBD1. Germline lookup yields CDR1 MNHEY and CDR2 SVGEGT. V dropped 6 bases and J dropped 4; count of bases not matched to a gene: 11. The CDR3 has 16 amino acids. CDR3 sequence reads: CASRLAVRGQNQPQHF. DNA for the CDR3: TGTGCCAGCAGGCTAGCGGTCAGGGGGCAGAATCAGCCCCAGCATTTT.

V and J are TRBV5-1 and TRBJ2-5; 14 bases map to TRBD2. The CDR3 has 16 residues. Germline V lookup: CDR1 SGHRS, CDR2 YFSETQ. V trimming: 4 bases; J trimming: 4 bases; junction bases outside the gene matches: 6. CDR3 loop: CASSTGTSGSGETQYF. DNA of the CDR3: TGCGCCAGCAGCACCGGGACTAGCGGGAGCGGAGAGACCCAGTACTTC.